This entry lists 5 T cell receptor beta chains sequenced from one sample in a study of T cells in localized non-small cell lung cancer. Assay: immunoSEQ multiplex PCR; the TCRdb copy retains only in-frame clones and omits some. The table shows roughly 2,000 clones, with around 35% occurring only once. The sequenced sample was normal lung tissue next to the tumor, obtained before any cancer treatment. Receptors were obtained from a male donor aged 60 or older with stage I lung adenocarcinoma.

Within the sample, this clone is medium-sized. The chain recombines TRBV11-3 with TRBJ2-2, with D possibly being TRBD1 (5 bases). Germline V gene data show CDR1 as SGHNT and CDR2 as YENEEA. The ends were cut back, 5 bases at V and 0 bases at J, with 13 bases in the middle. This CDR3 region has 16 residues. This chain's CDR3 is CASSPTGATNTGELFF. The CDR3 DNA follows: TGTGCCAGCAGCCCTACAGGAGCTACGAACACCGGGGAGCTGTTTTTT.

This clone was counted a few times. V usage is TRBV5-2 and J usage is TRBJ1-1; TRBD1 is the table's D call and was not checked against the DNA. TRBV5-2 is shown as a pseudogene. The CDR3 runs 13 residues. CDR3 in amino acids: CASSQGWNTEAFF. Here the CDR3 DNA reads TGTGCCAGCAGCCAGGGGTGGAACACTGAAGCTTTCTTT.

V gene TRBV11-3 combines with J gene TRBJ1-1, with TRBD1 as a possible D gene (6 bases). Trimming pared 4 bases from V and 3 bases from J, leaving 15 bases between. Germline CDR1 SGHNT, CDR2 YENEEA. The CDR3 length is 15 residues. This CDR3 is CASSSFAGTYTEAFF. CDR3 DNA sequence: TGTGCCAGCAGCTCCTTCGCAGGGACATACACTGAAGCTTTCTTT.

This clone has a handful of counts. The V and J genes are TRBV28 and TRBJ2-2; possible D gene TRBD2, 5 bases. Germline V gene lookup returns CDR1 MDHEN and CDR2 SYDVKM. Trimming took 6 bases from V and 1 from J, leaving 9 bases between them. The CDR3 contains 14 residues. CDR3: CASSRRLNTGELFF. CDR3 coding DNA: TGTGCCAGCAGCCGGAGGTTGAACACCGGGGAGCTGTTTTTT.

This clone was recorded a few times. This chain links TRBV30 with TRBJ1-5; the D is unclear. Germline assignment: CDR1 GTSNPN and CDR2 SVGIG (reference sequence). Trimming pared 4 bases from V and 5 bases from J, leaving 15 bases between. The CDR3 length is 14 residues. CDR3 protein: CAWTPGRDHQPQHF. DNA for the CDR3: TGTGCCTGGACCCCCGGAAGGGATCATCAGCCCCAGCATTTT.